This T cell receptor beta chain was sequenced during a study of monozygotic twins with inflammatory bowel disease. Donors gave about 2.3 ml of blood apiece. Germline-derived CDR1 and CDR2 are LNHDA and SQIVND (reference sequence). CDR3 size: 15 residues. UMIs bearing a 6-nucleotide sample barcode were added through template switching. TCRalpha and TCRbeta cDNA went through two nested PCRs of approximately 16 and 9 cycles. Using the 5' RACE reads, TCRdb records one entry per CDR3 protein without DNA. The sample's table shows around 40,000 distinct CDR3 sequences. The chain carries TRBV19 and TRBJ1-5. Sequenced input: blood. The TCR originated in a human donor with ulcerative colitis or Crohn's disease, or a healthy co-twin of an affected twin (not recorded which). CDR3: CASSTGPIGEKPQHF.